These 10 T cell receptor beta chains were all obtained from the same sample, sequenced in a study of T cells in Graves' hyperthyroidism and ophthalmopathy. Researchers took RNA transcripts and amplified the TCR beta CDR3 regions from them. The primer set for the first-round RT-PCR of the TCR CDR3 was HTBI. TCRdb itself ran the multiplex PCR reads through MiXCR, one entry per CDR3 protein. The sample records over 250,000 distinct CDR3 sequences, roughly an eighth being singletons. The material sequenced was blood. The receptor set was obtained from a woman in her thirties or forties with Graves' ophthalmopathy.

This sequence joins TRBV24-1 and TRBJ2-7; 8 nucleotides agree with TRBD1. CDR1 is KGHDR and CDR2 is SFDVKD in the germline V gene. The CDR3 is made up of 16 amino acids. The J segment lost 0 bases and the V segment lost 2 bases, leaving 5 bases of the junction unmatched. In nucleotides, the CDR3 is TGTGCCACCAGTGATTCCAGGGGGCCAAGCTCCTACGAGCAGTACTTC. It translates to CATSDSRGPSSYEQYF.

This clonotype was counted a few times. The rearrangement joins TRBV20-1 to TRBJ1-6; the D gene is possibly TRBD1 (5 bases). This CDR3 comprises 17 residues. CDR1 and CDR2 (germline): DFQATT, SNEGSKA (reference sequence). Trimming took 2 bases from V and 7 from J, leaving 21 bases between them. The CDR3 nucleotides read TGCAGTGCTAGACGCGCGGGGGGGAGGCGGGGGAATTCACCCCTCCACTTT. It encodes CSARRAGGRRGNSPLHF.

There are many counts of this clonotype. The genes are TRBV7-9 and TRBJ2-7; TRBD2 matches 9 bases. The V gene end was trimmed by 2 bases and the J gene end by 4 bases; junction bases not matched to a gene: 3. The CDR3 sequence is 14 residues long. Looked up from germline, CDR1 is SEHNR and CDR2 is FQNEAQ (reference sequence). The CDR3 DNA reads as TGTGCCAGCAGCTTACAAGCGGGGGGATACGAGCAGTACTTC. Encoded protein: CASSLQAGGYEQYF. The full variable domain, completed using reference TRBV7-9 and TRBJ2-7, is DTGVSQNPRHKITKRGQNVTFRCDPISEHNRLYWYRQTLGQGPEFLTYFQNEAQLEKSRLLSDRFSAERPKGSFSTLEIQRTEQGDSAMYLCASSLQAGGYEQYFGPGTRLTVT.

The sample holds many counts of this clonotype. The chain recombines TRBV29-1 with TRBJ2-5; TRBD1 is a possible D gene (6 bases). CDR1 and CDR2 (germline): SQVTM, ANQGSEA. The CDR3 is 12 amino acids. V lost 6 bases to trimming and J lost 5 bases, with 13 bases between them. The DNA of the CDR3 is TGCAGCGTGACCGGGACAATGGAGACCCAGTACTTC. As protein: CSVTGTMETQYF.

In this sample, this clonotype turned up many times. The chain uses TRBV2 and TRBJ1-1; D remains ambiguous. CDR1 is SNHLY, CDR2 FYNNEI, per germline. The ends were cut back, 7 bases at V and 6 bases at J, with 15 bases in the middle. CDR3 size: 13 residues. CDR3 in amino acids: CASKLVGRSEAFF. The DNA for the CDR3 is TGTGCCAGCAAGCTGGTGGGGAGATCTGAAGCTTTCTTT.

This clonotype was observed at least ten times. This sequence joins TRBV7-9 and TRBJ1-2; 10 bases are a match to TRBD1. This CDR3 region has 17 residues. CDR1 is SEHNR and CDR2 is FQNEAQ in the germline V gene (reference sequence). J lost 6 bases, V lost 9 bases, and 19 bases had no gene match. CDR3 coding DNA: TGTGCCAGTAAACCACCGGGGGGACAGGGGCCGGATGATGGCTACACCTTC. Translated, it gives CASKPPGGQGPDDGYTF.

The chain combines TRBV5-5 with TRBJ2-5, with 8 bases matching TRBD2. V trimming: 2 bases; J trimming: 5 bases; junction bases outside the gene matches: 8. There are 15 residues in the CDR3. Germline V gene lookup returns CDR1 SGHKS and CDR2 YYEKEE (reference sequence). CDR3 coding DNA: TGTGCCAGCAGCTTCTATCGGGGGGGGCTGGAGACCCAGTACTTC. Protein product: CASSFYRGGLETQYF.

The chain's CDR3 is CASSVSTSGRSQFF. DNA for the CDR3: TGTGCCAGCAGTGTTAGCACTAGCGGGAGGTCTCAGTTCTTC. This rearrangement joins TRBV6-2 or TRBV6-3 to TRBJ2-1; 12 nucleotides line up with TRBD2. V was clipped by 5 bases and J by 13 bases; unmatched bases: 9. Germline assignment: CDR1 MNHEY and CDR2 SVGEGT. This CDR3 is built from 14 residues.

This clonotype was seen ten or more times. CDR3 sequence: CSTSTGVMNTEAFF. In DNA, the CDR3 is TGCAGCACCTCCACAGGGGTTATGAACACTGAAGCTTTCTTT. This rearrangement joins TRBV29-1 to TRBJ1-1; 7 positions agree with TRBD1. The CDR3 length is 14 residues. The V segment lost 8 bases and the J segment 0 bases; nucleotides outside the gene matches: 9. The germline V gene has CDR1 SQVTM and CDR2 ANQGSEA.

This clonotype showed up just a few times. The gene calls are TRBV5-1 and TRBJ2-7; 9 bases fit TRBD2. Losses at the gene ends were 0 bases for V and 3 bases for J; bases not matched to a gene: 4. Per the germline V gene, CDR1 is SGHRS and CDR2 is YFSETQ. The CDR3 spans 15 residues. The DNA of the CDR3 is TGCGCCAGCAGCTTGGGCGGGGGGGGCGACTACGAGCAGTACTTC. It is translated as CASSLGGGGDYEQYF.